Shown below are 22 T cell receptor beta chains from a single sample sequenced in a study of blood T cell repertoires in COVID-19. Libraries were prepared by immunoSEQ multiplex PCR; TCRdb keeps only in-frame clonotypes and omits some of them. The sample yields around 700,000 clones, around 90% seen once. The sample taken for sequencing was peripheral blood. These receptors were collected from a woman aged 18-29 years with acute or convalescent COVID-19.

This chain uses TRBV29-1 with TRBJ2-1; D gene uncertain. The CDR3 runs to 12 residues. CDR1 is SQVTM and CDR2 is ANQGSEA in the germline V gene. V gave up 7 bases and J gave up 0 bases, with 7 bases separating them. The CDR3 nucleotides read TGCAGCGCCCCTTTCTCCTACAATGAGCAGTTCTTC. This translates into CSAPFSYNEQFF.

V gene TRBV7-9 combines with J gene TRBJ2-1; TRBD1 matches at 7 bases. CDR1 and CDR2 (germline): SEHNR, FQNEAQ (reference sequence). The CDR3 runs to 15 residues. V dropped 5 bases and J dropped 4; count of bases not matched to a gene: 8. CDR3 nucleotide sequence: TGTGCCAGCAGCCAGGGGGACCTTATTTACAATGAGCAGTTCTTC. It yields the protein CASSQGDLIYNEQFF.

This chain links TRBV27 with TRBJ1-3; D remains ambiguous. This CDR3 contains 14 residues. CDR1 and CDR2 from the germline V gene are MNHEY and SMNVEV (reference sequence). Trimming pared 1 base from V and 3 bases from J, leaving 7 bases between. CDR3 protein: CASSLFPHGNTIYF. Here the CDR3 DNA reads TGTGCCAGCAGTTTATTTCCCCATGGAAACACCATATATTTT.

The chain employs TRBV14 and TRBJ1-1; the D is unclear. This CDR3 is 18 amino acids long. V was cut by 1 base and J by 1 base, with 19 bases left in between. Germline CDR1 is SGHDN and CDR2 is FVKESK. CDR3 loop: CASSQGKFRRSRNTEAFF. The CDR3 DNA is TGTGCCAGCAGCCAAGGAAAATTTCGAAGGAGCCGGAACACTGAAGCTTTCTTT.

The rearrangement links TRBV2 to TRBJ1-3; perhaps TRBD1 as D (6 bases). V gave up 4 bases and J gave up 0 bases, with 22 bases separating them. CDR1 is SNHLY and CDR2 is FYNNEI in the germline V gene. This CDR3 contains 19 residues. The CDR3 DNA sequence: TGTGCCAGCAGTGGTGTAGGTCTTTTAACGGACAGCTCTGGAAACACCATATATTTT. It is translated as CASSGVGLLTDSSGNTIYF.

The genes are TRBV24-1 and TRBJ2-1, with D possibly matching TRBD1 (5 bases). The CDR3 is made up of 14 amino acids. V was trimmed by 9 bases and J by 3 bases, leaving 14 bases between them. Per germline, CDR1 KGHDR and CDR2 SFDVKD. The CDR3: CATARQSYYNEQFF. In DNA form, the CDR3 reads TGTGCCACCGCCCGACAGAGTTACTACAATGAGCAGTTCTTC.

The chain couples TRBV25-1 to TRBJ1-2; D is ambiguous. Per germline, CDR1 MGHDK and CDR2 SYGVNS. V shed 4 bases and J shed 4 bases, with 10 bases lying between them. The CDR3 has 13 residues. This CDR3 reads CASSAPTGYGYTF. CDR3 coding DNA: TGTGCCAGCAGTGCCCCGACGGGCTATGGCTACACCTTC.

The chain has TRBV18 and TRBJ1-4, with D possibly TRBD1 on 6 matching bases. Trimming removed 5 bases at V and 5 bases at J, with 12 bases between. Germline values: CDR1 KGHSH, CDR2 LQKENI. This CDR3 has 14 amino acids. CDR3 nucleotide sequence: TGTGCCAGCTCATCGACAGGATCCAATGAAAAACTGTTTTTT. Translating gives CASSSTGSNEKLFF.

The chain recombines TRBV2 with TRBJ2-5, with 7 bases fitting TRBD2. With V trimmed by 2 bases and J by 2 bases, 2 bases remained unmatched. The CDR3 runs to 14 residues. Germline CDR1 reads SNHLY; CDR2 reads FYNNEI. Here the CDR3 DNA reads TGTGCCAGCAGTGAACCTAGCGGACAAGAGACCCAGTACTTC. This gives the protein CASSEPSGQETQYF.

The rearrangement joins TRBV10-3 to TRBJ2-1; D is perhaps TRBD1 (5 bases). Germline V gives CDR1 ENHRY, CDR2 SYGVKD. The CDR3 runs to 13 residues. The ends were cut back, 8 bases at V and 7 bases at J, with 15 bases in the middle. The CDR3, as DNA: TGTGCCATCGGGGCAGGTAAGGGAAATGAGCAGTTCTTC. The encoded protein is CAIGAGKGNEQFF.

The CDR3, as DNA: TGTGCCAGCAGTGTTTTGGGGCTCACAGATACGCAGTATTTT. This codes for CASSVLGLTDTQYF. The V gene is TRBV2, the J gene TRBJ2-3; TRBD1 is a possible D gene (5 bases). Germline assignment: CDR1 SNHLY and CDR2 FYNNEI. Trimming removed 4 bases at V and 2 bases at J, with 10 bases between. This CDR3 is built from 14 residues. The full variable domain, completed using reference TRBV2 and TRBJ2-3, is EPEVTQTPSHQVTQMGQEVILRCVPISNHLYFYWYRQILGQKVEFLVSFYNNEISEKSEIFDDQFSVERPDGSNFTLKIRSTKLEDSAMYFCASSVLGLTDTQYFGPGTRLTVL.

The genes are TRBV3-1 (or the pseudogene TRBV3-2) and TRBJ1-1; maybe TRBD1 (5 bases). The CDR3 extends over 15 amino acids. Trimming shortened V by 3 bases and J by 3 bases, and 14 bases separated the two germline ends. CDR1 and CDR2 (germline): LGHDT, YNNKEL (reference sequence). CDR3 bases: TGTGCCAGCAGCCACTTGGACACTCCTGACACTGAAGCTTTCTTT. It is translated as CASSHLDTPDTEAFF.

Regarding this clone: At the DNA level, this CDR3 is encoded by other sequences in the same sample as well. This chain connects TRBV24-1 to TRBJ1-2; 9 bases are shared with TRBD1. In germline, CDR1 is KGHDR, CDR2 SFDVKD. The CDR3 is 14 amino acids. Trimming took 4 bases from V and 8 from J; bases not matched to a gene: 7. The CDR3 region has the DNA TGTGCCACCAGTGACCCAGGACAGGGGAGGGGCTACACCTTC. Translation gives CATSDPGQGRGYTF.

The chain joins TRBV19 to TRBJ1-6; 9 bases are shared with TRBD1. The CDR3 length is 16 residues. Trimming cost V 3 bases and J 9 bases; bases outside gene matches: 9. Germline assignment: CDR1 LNHDA and CDR2 SQIVND (reference sequence). The CDR3, as DNA: TGTGCCAGTAGTATCGGACAGGGGTTTTTAGTTTCACCCCTCCACTTT. Protein sequence: CASSIGQGFLVSPLHF. The whole variable domain, remainder taken from reference TRBV19 and TRBJ1-6, is DGGITQSPKYLFRKEGQNVTLSCEQNLNHDAMYWYRQDPGQGLRLIYYSQIVNDFQKGDIAEGYSVSREKKESFPLTVTSAQKNPTAFYLCASSIGQGFLVSPLHFGNGTRLTVT.

This clone was detected once. V is TRBV3-1 (or the pseudogene TRBV3-2) and J is TRBJ1-4; 7 positions match TRBD1. Losses at the gene ends were 5 bases for V and 6 bases for J; bases not matched to a gene: 9. This CDR3 contains 15 residues. CDR1 and CDR2 (germline): LGHDT, YNNKEL (reference sequence). The CDR3 loop reads CASSDWDSLDEKLFF. As DNA, the CDR3 is TGTGCCAGCAGCGATTGGGACAGTTTGGATGAAAAACTGTTTTTT.

This chain joins TRBV5-1 and TRBJ2-5; 10 bases match TRBD2. CDR1 and CDR2 (germline): SGHRS, YFSETQ. V shed 2 bases and J 0 bases; nucleotides not matched to a gene: 1. The CDR3 extends over 15 amino acids. The CDR3, as DNA: TGCGCCAGCAGCTTAGCGGGGGGGCACCAAGAGACCCAGTACTTC. Translating it yields CASSLAGGHQETQYF.

CDR3 residues: CASSTRTGEGYTF. The CDR3, as DNA: TGTGCCAGTAGTACGAGGACAGGGGAGGGCTACACCTTC. The gene calls are TRBV19 and TRBJ1-2; TRBD1 matches at 9 bases. Trimming removed 4 bases from V and 8 bases from J; junction bases left unmatched: 5. The V gene's germline CDR1 is LNHDA and CDR2 SQIVND (reference sequence). This CDR3 has 13 residues.

This clone has just one count. J is TRBJ1-1 and V is TRBV11-2, with D possibly TRBD1 on 5 matching bases. Looked up from germline, CDR1 is SGHAT and CDR2 is FQNNGV. The CDR3 is made up of 11 amino acids. V lost 4 bases to trimming and J lost 8 bases, with 8 bases between them. The DNA for the CDR3 is TGTGCCAGCAGCTCCGGACAAGAAGCTTTCTTT. Its translation is CASSSGQEAFF.

The chain recombines TRBV7-2 with TRBJ1-2, with D perhaps TRBD1 (6 bases). The germline V gene encodes CDR1 SGHTA and CDR2 FQGNSA. This CDR3 is 15 amino acids long. Trimming removed 5 bases from V and 5 bases from J, with 18 bases in between. The CDR3 DNA sequence: TGTGCCAGCAGCGTGTCACAGGGCCAGTTTTATGGCTACACCTTC. It specifies CASSVSQGQFYGYTF.

This chain uses TRBV30 with TRBJ1-1; perhaps TRBD1 as D (5 bases). Trimming removed 5 bases at V and 5 bases at J, with 9 bases between. There are 11 residues in the CDR3. Germline lookup yields CDR1 GTSNPN and CDR2 SVGIG (reference sequence). The DNA for the CDR3 is TGTGCCTGGGACGGGGGAACTGAAGCTTTCTTT. Its translation: CAWDGGTEAFF.

V and J are TRBV7-2 and TRBJ1-1, with 7 bases matching TRBD1. Germline V gene data show CDR1 as SGHTA and CDR2 as FQGNSA. CDR3 length: 14 residues. The V segment lost 3 bases and the J segment 4 bases; nucleotides outside the gene matches: 5. CDR3 bases: TGTGCCAGCAGCTTGGGTACAGGGGCCACTGAAGCTTTCTTT. As protein: CASSLGTGATEAFF. The full variable domain, in which reference TRBV7-2 and TRBJ1-1 provide the parts outside the CDR3, is GAGVSQSPSNKVTEKGKDVELRCDPISGHTALYWYRQSLGQGLEFLIYFQGNSAPDKSGLPSDRFSAERTGGSVSTLTIQRTQQEDSAVYLCASSLGTGATEAFFGQGTRLTVV.

The rearrangement links TRBV7-9 to TRBJ1-1, with D possibly matching TRBD1 (6 bases). The CDR3 is 11 residues long. Germline assignment: CDR1 SEHNR and CDR2 FQNEAQ (reference sequence). Deletions cut 5 bases from V and 5 bases from J, with 6 bases between. The chain's CDR3 is CASSDRTEAFF. CDR3 coding DNA: TGTGCCAGCAGCGACAGGACTGAAGCTTTCTTT.